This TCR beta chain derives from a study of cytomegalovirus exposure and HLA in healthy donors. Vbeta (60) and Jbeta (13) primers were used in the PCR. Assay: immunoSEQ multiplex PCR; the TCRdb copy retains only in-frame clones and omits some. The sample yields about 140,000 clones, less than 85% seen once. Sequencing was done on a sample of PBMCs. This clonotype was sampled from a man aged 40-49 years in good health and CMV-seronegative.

CDR3 region: CAWSTGGKNIQYF. The CDR3 DNA follows: TGTGCCTGGAGTACCGGGGGCAAAAACATTCAGTACTTC. This chain links TRBV30 with TRBJ2-4, with D possibly TRBD2 on 6 matching bases. V was pared by 2 bases and J by 3 bases, with 8 bases between. The CDR3 has 13 residues. CDR1 is GTSNPN and CDR2 is SVGIG in the germline V gene (reference sequence).